This T cell receptor (beta chain) was captured by sequencing in a study of T cell responses to AZD1222 COVID-19 vaccine. About this clone: Its target is not known.

Regarding the study as a whole: Regions 160-218 and 743-854 dominated among vaccine-associated CD4 TCRs spanning spike. Repertoire sampling was restricted to post-peak T cell response timepoints.

Here immunoSEQ multiplex PCR was the method, and the copy in TCRdb shows in-frame clones only, minus some. The sample has about 110,000 clones, approximately 86% seen once. This TCR was sampled from an adult in good health. The sequencing here drew on peripheral blood, taken on day 0 of AZD1222 vaccination.

CDR3 sequence (DNA): TGTGCCAGTAGTGCGCCGGACAGGGGTAGCGCCTACGAGCAGTACTTC. It is translated as CASSAPDRGSAYEQYF. This sequence joins TRBV19 and TRBJ2-7, with 9 nucleotides matching TRBD1. The CDR3 covers 16 residues. Trimming took 5 bases from V and 2 from J; bases not matched to a gene: 10. Germline V gene data show CDR1 as LNHDA and CDR2 as SQIVND (reference sequence).